This TCR beta chain appears in the sequencing data of a study of blood T cells in healthy people across ages. A J-beta primer mix and a sample-barcoded 5' primer were used in a second PCR of roughly 7 to 12 cycles. MiXCR was run by TCRdb on the 5' RACE reads, yielding one entry per CDR3 protein. The data contain under 2,000,000 distinct CDR3 sequences, less than 50% of them singletons. Germline loops: CDR1 MGHDK, CDR2 SYGVNS. Unmatched junction bases numbered 20, after V lost 0 bases and J lost 8 bases. The length of the CDR3 is 20 residues. This chain joins TRBV25-1 and TRBJ2-1; TRBD1 agrees at 9 bases. The clonotype originates from a woman aged 40 to 50 in good health. The specimen was blood. The chain's CDR3 is CASSEYQVSGTGTFWHEQFF. The CDR3 DNA follows: TGTGCCAGCAGTGAATATCAAGTTTCAGGGACAGGGACCTTTTGGCATGAGCAGTTCTTC.